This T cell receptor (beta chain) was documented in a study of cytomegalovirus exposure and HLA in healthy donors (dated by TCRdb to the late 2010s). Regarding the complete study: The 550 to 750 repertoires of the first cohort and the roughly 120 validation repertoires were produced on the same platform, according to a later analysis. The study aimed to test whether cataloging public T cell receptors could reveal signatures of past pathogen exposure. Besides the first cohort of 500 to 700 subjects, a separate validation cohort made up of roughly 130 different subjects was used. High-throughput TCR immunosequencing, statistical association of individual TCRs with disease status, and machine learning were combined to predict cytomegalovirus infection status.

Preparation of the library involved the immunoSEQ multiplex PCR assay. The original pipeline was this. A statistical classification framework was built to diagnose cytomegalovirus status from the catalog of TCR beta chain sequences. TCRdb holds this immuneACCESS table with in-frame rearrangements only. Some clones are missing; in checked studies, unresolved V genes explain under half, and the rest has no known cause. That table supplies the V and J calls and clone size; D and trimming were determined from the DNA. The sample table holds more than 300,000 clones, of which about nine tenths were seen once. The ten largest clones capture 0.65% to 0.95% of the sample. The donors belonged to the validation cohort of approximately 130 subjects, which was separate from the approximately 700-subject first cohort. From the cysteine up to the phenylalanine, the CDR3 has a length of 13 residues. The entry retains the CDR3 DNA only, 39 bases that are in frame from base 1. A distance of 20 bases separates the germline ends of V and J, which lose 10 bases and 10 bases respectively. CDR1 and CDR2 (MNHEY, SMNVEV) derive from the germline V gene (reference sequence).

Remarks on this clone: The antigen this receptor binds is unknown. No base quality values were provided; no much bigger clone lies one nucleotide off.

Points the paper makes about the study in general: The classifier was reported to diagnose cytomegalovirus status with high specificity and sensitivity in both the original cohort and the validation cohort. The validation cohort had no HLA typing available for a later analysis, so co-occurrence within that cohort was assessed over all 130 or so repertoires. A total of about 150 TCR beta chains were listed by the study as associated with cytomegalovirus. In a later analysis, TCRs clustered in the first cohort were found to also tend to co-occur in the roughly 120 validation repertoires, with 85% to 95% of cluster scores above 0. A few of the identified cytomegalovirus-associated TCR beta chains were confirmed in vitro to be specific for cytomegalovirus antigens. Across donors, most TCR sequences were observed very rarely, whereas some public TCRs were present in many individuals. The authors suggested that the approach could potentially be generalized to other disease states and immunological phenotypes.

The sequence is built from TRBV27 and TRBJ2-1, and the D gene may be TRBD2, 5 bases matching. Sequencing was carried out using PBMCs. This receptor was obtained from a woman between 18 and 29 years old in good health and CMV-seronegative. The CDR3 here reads CATSPTSREEQFF. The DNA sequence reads TGTGCCACCAGCCCCACATCTAGGGAGGAGCAGTTCTTC.